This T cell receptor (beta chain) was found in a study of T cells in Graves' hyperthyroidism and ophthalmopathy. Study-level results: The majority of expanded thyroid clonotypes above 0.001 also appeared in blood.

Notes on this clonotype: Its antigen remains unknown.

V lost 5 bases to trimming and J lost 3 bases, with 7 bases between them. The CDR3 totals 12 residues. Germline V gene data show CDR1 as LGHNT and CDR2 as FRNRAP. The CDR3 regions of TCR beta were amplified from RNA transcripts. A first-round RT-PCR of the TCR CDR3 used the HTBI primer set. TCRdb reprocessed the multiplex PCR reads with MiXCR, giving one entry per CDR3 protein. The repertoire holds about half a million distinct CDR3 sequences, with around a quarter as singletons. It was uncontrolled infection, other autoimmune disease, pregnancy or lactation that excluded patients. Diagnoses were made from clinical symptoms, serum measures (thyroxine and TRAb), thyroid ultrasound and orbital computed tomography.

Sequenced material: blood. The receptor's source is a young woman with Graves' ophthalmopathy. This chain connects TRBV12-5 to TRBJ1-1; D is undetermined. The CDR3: CASGDRYTEAFF. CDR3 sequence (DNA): TGTGCTAGTGGTGATAGGTACACTGAAGCTTTCTTT.